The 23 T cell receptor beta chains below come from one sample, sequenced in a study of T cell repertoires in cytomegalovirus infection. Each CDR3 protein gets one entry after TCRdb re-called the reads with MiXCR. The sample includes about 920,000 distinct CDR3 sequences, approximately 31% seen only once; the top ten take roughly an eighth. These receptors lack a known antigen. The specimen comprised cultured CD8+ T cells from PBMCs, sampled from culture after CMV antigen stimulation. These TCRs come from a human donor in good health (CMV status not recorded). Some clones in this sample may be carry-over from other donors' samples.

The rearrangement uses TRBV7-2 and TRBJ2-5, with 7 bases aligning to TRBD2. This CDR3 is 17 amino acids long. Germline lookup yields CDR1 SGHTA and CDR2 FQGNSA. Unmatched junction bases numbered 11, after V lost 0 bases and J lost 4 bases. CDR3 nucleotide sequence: TGTGCCAGCAGCTTAGCTATGGCGGGGGAGCTCATAGAGACCCAGTACTTC. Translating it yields CASSLAMAGELIETQYF.

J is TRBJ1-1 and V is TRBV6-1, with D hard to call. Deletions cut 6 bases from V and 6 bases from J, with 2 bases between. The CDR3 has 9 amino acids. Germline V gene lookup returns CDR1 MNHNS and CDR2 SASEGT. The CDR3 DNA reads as TGTGCCAGCAGATCTGAAGCTTTCTTT. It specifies CASRSEAFF.

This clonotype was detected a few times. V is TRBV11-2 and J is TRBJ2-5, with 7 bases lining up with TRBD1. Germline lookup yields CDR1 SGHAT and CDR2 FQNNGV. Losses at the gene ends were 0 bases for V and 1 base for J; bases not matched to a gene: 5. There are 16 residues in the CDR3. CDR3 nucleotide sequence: TGTGCCAGCAGCTTAGAGTGGGCAGGGGGCCAAGAGACCCAGTACTTC. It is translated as CASSLEWAGGQETQYF.

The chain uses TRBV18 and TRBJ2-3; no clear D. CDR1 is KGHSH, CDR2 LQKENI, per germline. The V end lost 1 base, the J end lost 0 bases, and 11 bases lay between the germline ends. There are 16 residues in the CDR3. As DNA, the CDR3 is TGTGCCAGCTCACCACTTACGACGGGTAGCACAGATACGCAGTATTTT. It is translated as CASSPLTTGSTDTQYF.

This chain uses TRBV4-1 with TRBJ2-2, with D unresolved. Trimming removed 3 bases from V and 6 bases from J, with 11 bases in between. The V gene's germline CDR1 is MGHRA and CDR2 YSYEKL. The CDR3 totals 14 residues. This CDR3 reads CASSHQPRPGELFF. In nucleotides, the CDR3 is TGCGCCAGCAGCCACCAACCCCGACCCGGGGAGCTGTTTTTT.

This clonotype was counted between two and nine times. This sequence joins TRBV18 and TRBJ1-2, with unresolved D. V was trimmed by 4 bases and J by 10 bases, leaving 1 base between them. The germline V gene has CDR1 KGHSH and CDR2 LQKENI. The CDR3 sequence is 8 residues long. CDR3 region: CASSLYTF. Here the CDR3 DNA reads TGTGCCAGCTCACTCTACACCTTC.

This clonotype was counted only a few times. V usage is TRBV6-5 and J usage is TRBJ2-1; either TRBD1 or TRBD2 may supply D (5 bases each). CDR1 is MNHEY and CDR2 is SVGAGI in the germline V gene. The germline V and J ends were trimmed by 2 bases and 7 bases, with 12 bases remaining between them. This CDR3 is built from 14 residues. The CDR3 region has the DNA TGTGCCAGCAGTTACGGGAGCCCAGGGAATGAGCAGTTCTTC. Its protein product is CASSYGSPGNEQFF.

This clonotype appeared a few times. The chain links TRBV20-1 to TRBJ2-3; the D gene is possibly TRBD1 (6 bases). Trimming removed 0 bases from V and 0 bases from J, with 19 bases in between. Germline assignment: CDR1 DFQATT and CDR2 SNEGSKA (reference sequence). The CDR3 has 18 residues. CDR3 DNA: TGCAGTGCTAGAGATCTAACAGGGCGCGCATCTAGCACAGATACGCAGTATTTT. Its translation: CSARDLTGRASSTDTQYF.

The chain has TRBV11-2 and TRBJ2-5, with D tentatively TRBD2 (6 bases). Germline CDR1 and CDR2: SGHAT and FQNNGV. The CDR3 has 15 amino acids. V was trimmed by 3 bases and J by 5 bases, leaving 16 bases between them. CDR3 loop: CASSFSGTYPETQYF. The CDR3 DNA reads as TGTGCCAGCAGCTTCTCGGGGACTTATCCGGAGACCCAGTACTTC.

The CDR3 reads CATSREIQRHYYEQYV. The CDR3 nucleotides read TGTGCCACCAGCAGAGAGATCCAGCGACACTACTACGAGCAGTACGTC. This chain links TRBV15 with TRBJ2-7; D is ambiguous. Trimming shortened V by 0 bases and J by 3 bases, and 15 bases separated the two germline ends. The germline V gene has CDR1 LNHNV and CDR2 YYDKDF (reference sequence). The CDR3 length is 16 residues.

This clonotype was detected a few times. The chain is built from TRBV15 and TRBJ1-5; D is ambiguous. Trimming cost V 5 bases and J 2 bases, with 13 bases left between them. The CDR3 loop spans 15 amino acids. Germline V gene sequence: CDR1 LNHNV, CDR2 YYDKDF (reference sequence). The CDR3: CATSGITAGNQPQHF. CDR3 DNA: TGTGCCACCAGCGGAATAACAGCGGGCAATCAGCCCCAGCATTTT. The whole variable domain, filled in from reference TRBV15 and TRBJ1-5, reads DAMVIQNPRYQVTQFGKPVTLSCSQTLNHNVMYWYQQKSSQAPKLLFHYYDKDFNNEADTPDNFQSRRPNTSFCFLDIRSPGLGDTAMYLCATSGITAGNQPQHFGDGTRLSIL.

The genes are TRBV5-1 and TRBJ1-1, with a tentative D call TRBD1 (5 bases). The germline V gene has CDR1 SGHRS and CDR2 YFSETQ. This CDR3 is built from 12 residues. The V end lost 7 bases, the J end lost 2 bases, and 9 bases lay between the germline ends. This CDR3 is CASWGLNTEAFF. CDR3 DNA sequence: TGCGCCAGCTGGGGACTAAACACTGAAGCTTTCTTT.

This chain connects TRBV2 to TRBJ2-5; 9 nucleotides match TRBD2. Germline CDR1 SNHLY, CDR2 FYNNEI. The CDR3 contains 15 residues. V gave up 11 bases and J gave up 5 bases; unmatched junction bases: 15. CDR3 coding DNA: TGTGCCGCTTACCGGGGGGTAGCGGGGGCGGAGACCCAGTACTTC. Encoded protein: CAAYRGVAGAETQYF. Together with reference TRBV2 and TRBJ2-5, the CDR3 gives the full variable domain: EPEVTQTPSHQVTQMGQEVILRCVPISNHLYFYWYRQILGQKVEFLVSFYNNEISEKSEIFDDQFSVERPDGSNFTLKIRSTKLEDSAMYFCAAYRGVAGAETQYFGPGTRLLVL.

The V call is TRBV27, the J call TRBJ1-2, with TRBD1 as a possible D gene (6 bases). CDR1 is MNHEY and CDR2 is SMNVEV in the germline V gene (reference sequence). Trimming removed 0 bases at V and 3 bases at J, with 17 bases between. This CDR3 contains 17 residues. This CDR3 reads CASSLSKAQGLYYGYTF. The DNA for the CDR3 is TGTGCCAGCAGTTTATCGAAGGCCCAGGGGCTTTACTATGGCTACACCTTC.

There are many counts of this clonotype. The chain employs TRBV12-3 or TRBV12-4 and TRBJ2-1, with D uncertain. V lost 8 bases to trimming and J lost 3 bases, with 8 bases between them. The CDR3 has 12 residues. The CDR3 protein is CASRHSYNEQFF. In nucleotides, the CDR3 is TGTGCCAGCCGGCACAGCTACAATGAGCAGTTCTTC.

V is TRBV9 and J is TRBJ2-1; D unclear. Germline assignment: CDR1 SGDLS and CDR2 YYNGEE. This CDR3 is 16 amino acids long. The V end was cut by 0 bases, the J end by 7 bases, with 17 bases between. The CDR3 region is CASSVALHTQANEQFF. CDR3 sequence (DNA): TGTGCCAGCAGCGTAGCTTTGCACACTCAGGCGAATGAGCAGTTCTTC.

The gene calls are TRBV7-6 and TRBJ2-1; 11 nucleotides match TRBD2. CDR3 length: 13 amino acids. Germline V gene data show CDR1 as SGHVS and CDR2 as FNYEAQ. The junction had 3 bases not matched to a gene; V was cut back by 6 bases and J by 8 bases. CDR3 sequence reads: CASSSGGADEQFF. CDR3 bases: TGTGCCAGCAGTAGCGGGGGGGCTGATGAGCAGTTCTTC.

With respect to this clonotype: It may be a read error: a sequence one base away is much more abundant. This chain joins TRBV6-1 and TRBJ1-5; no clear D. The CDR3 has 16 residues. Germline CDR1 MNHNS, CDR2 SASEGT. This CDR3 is CTSSEWRKVGNQPQHF. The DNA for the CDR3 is TGTACCAGCAGTGAATGGAGGAAGGTGGGCAATCAGCCCCAGCATTTT.

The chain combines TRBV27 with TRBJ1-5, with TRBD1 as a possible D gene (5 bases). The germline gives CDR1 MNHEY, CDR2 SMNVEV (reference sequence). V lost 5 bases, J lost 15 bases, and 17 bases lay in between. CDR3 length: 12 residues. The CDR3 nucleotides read TGTGCCAGCAGTCCCGGGGGGGAGGTAGTGCATTTT. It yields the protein CASSPGGEVVHF.

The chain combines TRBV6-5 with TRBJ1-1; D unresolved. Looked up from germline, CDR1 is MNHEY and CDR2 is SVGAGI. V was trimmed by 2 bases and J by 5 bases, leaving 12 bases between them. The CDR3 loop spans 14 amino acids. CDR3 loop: CASSYGVVGTEAFF. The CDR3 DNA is TGTGCCAGCAGTTACGGGGTGGTGGGGACTGAAGCTTTCTTT.

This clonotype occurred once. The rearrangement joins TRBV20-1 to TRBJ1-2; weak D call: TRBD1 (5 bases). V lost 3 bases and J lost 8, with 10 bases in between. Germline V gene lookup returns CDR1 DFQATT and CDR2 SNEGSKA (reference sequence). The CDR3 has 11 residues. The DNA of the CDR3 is TGCAGTGCTAGTCCCGGGGCGGGCTACACCTTC. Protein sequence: CSASPGAGYTF.

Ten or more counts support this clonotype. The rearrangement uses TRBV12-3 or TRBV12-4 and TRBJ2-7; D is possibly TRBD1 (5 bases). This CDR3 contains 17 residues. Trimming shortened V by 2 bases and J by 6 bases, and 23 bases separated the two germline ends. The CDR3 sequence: CASSLRSQSGLLPEQYF. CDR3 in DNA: TGTGCCAGCAGTTTAAGGTCCCAGTCAGGGCTACTTCCCGAGCAGTACTTC.

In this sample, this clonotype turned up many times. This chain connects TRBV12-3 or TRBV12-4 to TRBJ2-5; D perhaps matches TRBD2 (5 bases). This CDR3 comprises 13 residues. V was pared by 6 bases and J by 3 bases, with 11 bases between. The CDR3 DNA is TGTGCCAGCAGCTTCCGGGGTAAAGAGACCCAGTACTTC. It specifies CASSFRGKETQYF.